This entry concerns a single TCR beta chain. TCRdb's table, derived via immunoSEQ multiplex PCR, lists solely in-frame clones and lacks some. In the table there are around 260,000 clones, about 89% of which are singletons. The sample originates from a study of blood T cell repertoires in COVID-19. Study at large: Acute and convalescent COVID-19 specimens originated in the United States, Italy and Spain. From T cells, B-cell-depleted T cells, or PBMCs came the material, which was cDNA or gDNA.

Followed longitudinally, the Seattle patients had been enrolled during active infection. Germline assignment: CDR1 SGHRS and CDR2 YFSETQ. V trimming: 4 bases; J trimming: 0 bases; junction bases outside the gene matches: 8. The CDR3 consists of 19 residues. Specimen: peripheral blood. The TCR originated in a woman in her 30s with COVID-19, enrolled during active disease. The rearrangement uses TRBV5-1 and TRBJ2-6, with 12 bases identical to TRBD1. The CDR3 nucleotides are TGCGCCAGCAGCGTCCGGGACAGGGGGCGGGGCTCTGGGGCCAACGTCCTGACTTTC. Its translation: CASSVRDRGRGSGANVLTF.